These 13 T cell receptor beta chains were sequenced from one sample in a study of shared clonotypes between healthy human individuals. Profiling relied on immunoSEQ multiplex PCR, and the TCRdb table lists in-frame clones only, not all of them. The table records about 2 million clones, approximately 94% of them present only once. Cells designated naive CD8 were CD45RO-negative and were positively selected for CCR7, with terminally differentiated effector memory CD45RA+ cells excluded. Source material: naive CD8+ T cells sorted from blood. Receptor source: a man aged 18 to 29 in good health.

CDR3 nucleotides: TGCGCCAGCAGCTGGGATCGGACAGAGTCTAATTACAATGAGCAGTTCTTC. Encoded protein: CASSWDRTESNYNEQFF. This rearrangement joins TRBV5-1 to TRBJ2-1; D possibly corresponds to TRBD1 (6 bases). The CDR3 covers 17 residues. Per the germline V gene, CDR1 is SGHRS and CDR2 is YFSETQ. V was clipped by 3 bases and J by 4 bases, with 20 bases between them.

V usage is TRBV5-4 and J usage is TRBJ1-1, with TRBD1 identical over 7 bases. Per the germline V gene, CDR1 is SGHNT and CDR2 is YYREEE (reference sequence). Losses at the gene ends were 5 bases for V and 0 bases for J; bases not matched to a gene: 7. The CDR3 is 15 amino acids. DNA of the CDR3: TGTGCCAGCAGGCCAGGGGGGCCGATGAACACTGAAGCTTTCTTT. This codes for CASRPGGPMNTEAFF.

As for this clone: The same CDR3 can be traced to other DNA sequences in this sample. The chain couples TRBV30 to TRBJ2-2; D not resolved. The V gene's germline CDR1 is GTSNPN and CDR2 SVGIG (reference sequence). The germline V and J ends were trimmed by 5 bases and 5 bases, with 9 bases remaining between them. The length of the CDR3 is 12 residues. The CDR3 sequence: CAWGVGTGELFF. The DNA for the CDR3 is TGTGCCTGGGGGGTAGGAACCGGGGAGCTGTTTTTT.

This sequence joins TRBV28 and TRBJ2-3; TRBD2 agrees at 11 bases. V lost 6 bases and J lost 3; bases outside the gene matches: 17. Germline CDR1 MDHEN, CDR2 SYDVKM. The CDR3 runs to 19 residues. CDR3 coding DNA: TGTGCCAGCAGCCGGGCCTTTACGCTAGCGGGGGGTAAAACAGATACGCAGTATTTT. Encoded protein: CASSRAFTLAGGKTDTQYF.

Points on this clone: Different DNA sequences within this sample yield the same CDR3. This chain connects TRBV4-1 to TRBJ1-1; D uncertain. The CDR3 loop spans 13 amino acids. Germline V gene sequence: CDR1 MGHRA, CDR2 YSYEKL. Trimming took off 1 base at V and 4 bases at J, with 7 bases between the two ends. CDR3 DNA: TGCGCCAGCAGCCAAGTCGAGGGCACTGAAGCTTTCTTT. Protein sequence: CASSQVEGTEAFF.

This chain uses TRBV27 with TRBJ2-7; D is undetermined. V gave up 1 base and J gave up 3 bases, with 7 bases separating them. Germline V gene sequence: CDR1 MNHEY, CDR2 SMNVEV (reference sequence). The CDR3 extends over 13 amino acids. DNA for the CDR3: TGTGCCAGCAGTTTATTATACAGCTACGAGCAGTACTTC. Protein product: CASSLLYSYEQYF.

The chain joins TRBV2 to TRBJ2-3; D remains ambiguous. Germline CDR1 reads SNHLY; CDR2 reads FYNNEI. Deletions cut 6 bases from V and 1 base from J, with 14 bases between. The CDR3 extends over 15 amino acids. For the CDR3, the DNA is TGTGCCAGCAGCCCGACCCCCCCGGGCACAGATACGCAGTATTTT. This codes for CASSPTPPGTDTQYF. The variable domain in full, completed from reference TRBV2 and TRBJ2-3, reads EPEVTQTPSHQVTQMGQEVILRCVPISNHLYFYWYRQILGQKVEFLVSFYNNEISEKSEIFDDQFSVERPDGSNFTLKIRSTKLEDSAMYFCASSPTPPGTDTQYFGPGTRLTVL.

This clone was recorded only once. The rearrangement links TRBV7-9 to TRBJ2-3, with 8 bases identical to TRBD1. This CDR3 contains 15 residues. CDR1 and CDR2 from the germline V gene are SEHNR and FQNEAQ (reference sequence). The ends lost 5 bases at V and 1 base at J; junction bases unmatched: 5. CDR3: CASSGGQGGTDTQYF. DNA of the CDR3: TGTGCCAGCAGCGGCGGACAGGGAGGCACAGATACGCAGTATTTT.

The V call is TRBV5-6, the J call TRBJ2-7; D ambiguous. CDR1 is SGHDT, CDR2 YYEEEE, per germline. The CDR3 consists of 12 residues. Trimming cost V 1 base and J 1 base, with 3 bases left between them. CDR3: CASSLISYEQYF. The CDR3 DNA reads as TGTGCCAGCAGCTTGATATCCTACGAGCAGTACTTC.

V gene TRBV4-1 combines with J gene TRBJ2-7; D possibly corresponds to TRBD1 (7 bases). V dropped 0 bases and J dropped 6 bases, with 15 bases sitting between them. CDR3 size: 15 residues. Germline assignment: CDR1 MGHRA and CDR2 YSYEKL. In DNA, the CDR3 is TGCGCCAGCAGCCAAGAGAGCCAGGGGGGATTCGAGCAGTACTTC. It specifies CASSQESQGGFEQYF.

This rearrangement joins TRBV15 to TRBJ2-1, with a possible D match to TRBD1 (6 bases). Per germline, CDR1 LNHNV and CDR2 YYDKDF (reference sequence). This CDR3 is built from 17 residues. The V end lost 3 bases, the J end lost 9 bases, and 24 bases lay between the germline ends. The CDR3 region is CATSREAYREGIGEQFF. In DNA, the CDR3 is TGTGCCACCAGCAGGGAGGCATACAGGGAAGGGATCGGTGAGCAGTTCTTC.

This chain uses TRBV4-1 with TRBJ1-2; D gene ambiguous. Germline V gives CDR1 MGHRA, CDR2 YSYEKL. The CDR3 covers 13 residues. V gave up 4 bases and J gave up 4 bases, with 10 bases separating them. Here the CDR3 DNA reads TGCGCCAGCAGCCCGAAGGACGGCTATGGCTACACCTTC. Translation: CASSPKDGYGYTF.

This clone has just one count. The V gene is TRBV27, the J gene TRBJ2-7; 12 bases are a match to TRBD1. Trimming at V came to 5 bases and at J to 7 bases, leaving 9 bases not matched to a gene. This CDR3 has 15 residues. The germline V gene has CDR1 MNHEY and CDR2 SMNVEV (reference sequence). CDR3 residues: CASSPPGQGAREQYF. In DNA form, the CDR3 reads TGTGCCAGCAGTCCGCCGGGACAGGGGGCGAGAGAGCAGTACTTC.